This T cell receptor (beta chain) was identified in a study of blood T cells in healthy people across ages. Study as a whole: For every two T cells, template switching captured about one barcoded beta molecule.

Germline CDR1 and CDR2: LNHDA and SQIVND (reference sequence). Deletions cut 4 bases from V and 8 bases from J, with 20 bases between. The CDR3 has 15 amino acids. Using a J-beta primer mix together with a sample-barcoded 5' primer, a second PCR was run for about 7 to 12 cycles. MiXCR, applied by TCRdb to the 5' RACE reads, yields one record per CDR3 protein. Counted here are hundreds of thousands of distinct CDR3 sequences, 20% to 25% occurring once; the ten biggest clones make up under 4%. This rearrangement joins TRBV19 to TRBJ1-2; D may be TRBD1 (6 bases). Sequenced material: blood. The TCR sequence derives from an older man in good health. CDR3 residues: CASSTNRAGFVGYTF. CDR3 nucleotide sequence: TGTGCCAGTAGTACAAACAGGGCTGGGTTTGTCGGCTACACCTTC.